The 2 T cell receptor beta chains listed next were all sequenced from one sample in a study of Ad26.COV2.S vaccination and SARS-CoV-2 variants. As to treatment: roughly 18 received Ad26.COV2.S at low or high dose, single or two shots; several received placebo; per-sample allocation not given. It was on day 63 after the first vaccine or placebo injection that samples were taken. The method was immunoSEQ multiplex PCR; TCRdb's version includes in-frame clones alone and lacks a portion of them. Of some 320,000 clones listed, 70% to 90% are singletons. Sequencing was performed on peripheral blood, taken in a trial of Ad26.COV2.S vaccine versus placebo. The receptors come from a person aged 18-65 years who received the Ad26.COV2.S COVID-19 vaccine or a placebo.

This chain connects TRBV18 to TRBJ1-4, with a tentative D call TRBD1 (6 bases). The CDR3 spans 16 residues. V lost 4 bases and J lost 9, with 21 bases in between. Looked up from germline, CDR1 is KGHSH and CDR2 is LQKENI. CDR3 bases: TGTGCCAGCTCACTCCCGAGTCGGACAGAGAATCAAAAACTGTTTTTT. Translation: CASSLPSRTENQKLFF.

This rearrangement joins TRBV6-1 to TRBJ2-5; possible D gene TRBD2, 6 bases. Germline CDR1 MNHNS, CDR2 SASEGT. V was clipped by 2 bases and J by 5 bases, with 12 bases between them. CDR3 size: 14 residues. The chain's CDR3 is CASSERGAGETQYF. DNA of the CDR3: TGTGCCAGCAGTGAACGCGGGGCCGGGGAGACCCAGTACTTC.